The source of this T cell receptor (beta chain) is a study of blood T cell repertoires in COVID-19. Participants spanned ages about 18 to 95 years and resided in 24 US areas. Cohort placement rested on clinical history that participants reported themselves. Symptom resolution, clearance, or two negative PCRs marked donors in Cohort 3 as recovered. In the original workflow: Estimation of nucleated cell counts was performed using reference gene primer amplification. The data were produced by immunoSEQ multiplex PCR, yet TCRdb's version contains in-frame clones alone and is incomplete. V, J and clone size were drawn from that table, and D and trimming were deduced from the DNA. This table has some 490,000 clones, 70% to 90% appearing once. The V segment lost 4 bases and the J segment 16 bases; nucleotides outside the gene matches: 18. CDR3 length equals 15 residues. Germline CDR1 SGDLS, CDR2 YYNGEE.

This sequence joins TRBV9 and TRBJ2-1; 9 bases align to TRBD2. This clonotype was sampled from a woman in her sixties or seventies who had recovered from COVID-19. Sequences were obtained from PBMCs or T cells enriched from blood (not recorded which). The CDR3 here is CASSSSAGGFGSAFF. CDR3 DNA sequence: TGTGCCAGCAGCTCATCAGCGGGGGGCTTTGGGTCTGCCTTCTTC.